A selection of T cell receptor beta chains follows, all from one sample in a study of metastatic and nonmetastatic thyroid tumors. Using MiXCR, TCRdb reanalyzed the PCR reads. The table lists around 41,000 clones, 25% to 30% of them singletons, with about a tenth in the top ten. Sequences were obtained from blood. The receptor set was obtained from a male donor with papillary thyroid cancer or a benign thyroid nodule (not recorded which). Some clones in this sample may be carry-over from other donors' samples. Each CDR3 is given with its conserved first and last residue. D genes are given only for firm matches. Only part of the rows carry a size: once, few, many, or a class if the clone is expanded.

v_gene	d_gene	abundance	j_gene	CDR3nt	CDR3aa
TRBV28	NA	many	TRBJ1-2	TGTGGAATAAAAACCATCAGCCTGGGTGGCTACACCTTC	CGIKTISLGGYTF
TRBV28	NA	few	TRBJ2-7	TGTGCCAGCAGTTTAGATCGGTATAGGGGTCCGTACGAGCAGTACTTC	CASSLDRYRGPYEQYF
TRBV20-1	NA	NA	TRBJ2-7	TGCAGTGCTAGACCCGTAGATACAGGGAGCTCCTACGAGCAGTACTTC	CSARPVDTGSSYEQYF
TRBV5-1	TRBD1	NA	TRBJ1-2	TGCGCCAGCGGTGGGGGGACAGGGGGAATGGTGAGCTATGGCTACACCTTC	CASGGGTGGMVSYGYTF
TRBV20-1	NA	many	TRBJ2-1	TGCAGTCCCGCACCCGGGACGGTCTACAATGAGCAGTTCTTC	CSPAPGTVYNEQFF
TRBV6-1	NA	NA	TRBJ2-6	TGTGCCAGTCAGACAGCGTCTTCGGACGGGGCCAACGTCCTGACTTTC	CASQTASSDGANVLTF
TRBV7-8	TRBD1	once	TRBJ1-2	TGTGCCAGCAGCTTTGCCCCGACAGGGGGCGGCTACACCTTC	CASSFAPTGGGYTF
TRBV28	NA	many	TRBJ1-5	TGTGCCAGCAGGGGTGGTAGCAATCAGCCCCAGCATTTT	CASRGGSNQPQHF
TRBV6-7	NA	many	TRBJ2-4	TGTGCCAGCAGGGAGAGGTCGGCCAAAAACATTCAGTACTTC	CASRERSAKNIQYF
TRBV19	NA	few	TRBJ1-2	TGTGCCACTAGGGTCGTAGCCGACACCTATTTCTACACCTTC	CATRVVADTYFYTF
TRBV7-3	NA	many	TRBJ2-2	TGTGCCAGCAGCCAAACGAGTTACGGGGAGCTGTTTTTT	CASSQTSYGELFF
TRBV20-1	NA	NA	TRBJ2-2	TGCAGTGCTAGAGCCGACACAACGAACACCGGGGAGCTGTTTTTT	CSARADTTNTGELFF
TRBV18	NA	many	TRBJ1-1	TGTGCCAGCTCACCACTGGGGCAGGGGTTTTCGACTGAAGCTTTCTTT	CASSPLGQGFSTEAFF
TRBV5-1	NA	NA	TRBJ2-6	TGCGCCAGCAGCTTGGTGGCAGCGTACTCTGGGGCCAACGTCCTGACTTTC	CASSLVAAYSGANVLTF
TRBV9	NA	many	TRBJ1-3	TGTGCCAGCAGCGCCCCAGGGTTACGCTCTGGAAACACCATATATTTT	CASSAPGLRSGNTIYF
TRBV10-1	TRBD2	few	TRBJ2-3	TGCGCCATCAGTGGGCCCGCAGCGGGGGGTACAGATACGCAGTATTTT	CAISGPAAGGTDTQYF
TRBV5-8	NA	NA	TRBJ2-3	TGTGCCAGCAGCTTGGCCTGGGGAACAGATACGCAGTATTTT	CASSLAWGTDTQYF
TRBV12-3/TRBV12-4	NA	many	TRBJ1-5	TGTGCCAGCAGCGTCGGGGGAGGGCTTAATCAGCCCCAGCATTTT	CASSVGGGLNQPQHF
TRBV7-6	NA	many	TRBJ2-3	TGTGCCAGCAGCTTAGAGGCTAGGGCCGCGGCGGCCGGGGATACGCAGTATTTT	CASSLEARAAAAGDTQYF
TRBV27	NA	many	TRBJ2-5	TGTGCCAGCAGCAGGGCGGGGAATGAGGAGACCCAGTACTTC	CASSRAGNEETQYF
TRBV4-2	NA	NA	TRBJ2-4	TGTGCCAGCACCTCGGAGGGGGCCAAAAACATTCAGTACTTC	CASTSEGAKNIQYF
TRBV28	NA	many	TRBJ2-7	TGTGCCATCACCCGGGACACCTCCTACGAGCAGTACTTC	CAITRDTSYEQYF
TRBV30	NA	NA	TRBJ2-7	TGTGCCTGTAGTGTAGCGGTGTCCTACGAGCAGTACTTC	CACSVAVSYEQYF
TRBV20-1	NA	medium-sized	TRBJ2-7	TGCAGTGCTAGAGGGGGAGGACAAAGGAACTACGAGCAGTACTTC	CSARGGGQRNYEQYF